One and the same sample provided the 22 T cell receptor beta chains below, sequenced in a study of T cell repertoires in ileal Crohn's disease. Produced via immunoSEQ multiplex PCR; TCRdb's table is partial and in-frame only. The sample comprises 16,000 or so clones, more than 85% of which are singletons, and about 7.1% rests with the top ten. The sample's time point: inflamed ileum from the surgical specimen. Sequencing input: ileal tissue. These receptors all stem from an adult with Crohn's disease.

The rearrangement joins TRBV7-2 to TRBJ1-1, with 11 bases matching TRBD1. Per germline, CDR1 SGHTA and CDR2 FQGNSA. CDR3 size: 17 residues. Unmatched junction bases numbered 10, after V lost 1 base and J lost 6 bases. The CDR3 region is CASSLGGTGGRRAEAFF. The CDR3 DNA sequence: TGTGCCAGCAGCTTAGGCGGGACAGGGGGTCGGAGGGCTGAAGCTTTCTTT. Variable domain in full (rest from reference TRBV7-2 and TRBJ1-1): GAGVSQSPSNKVTEKGKDVELRCDPISGHTALYWYRQSLGQGLEFLIYFQGNSAPDKSGLPSDRFSAERTGGSVSTLTIQRTQQEDSAVYLCASSLGGTGGRRAEAFFGQGTRLTVV.

The chain links TRBV10-2 to TRBJ2-2; 16 bases are shared with TRBD2. Germline V gene lookup returns CDR1 WSHSY and CDR2 SAAADI. The V segment lost 4 bases and the J segment 3 bases; nucleotides outside the gene matches: 8. There are 19 residues in the CDR3. CDR3 sequence reads: CASSAPGLAGGPDTGELFF. CDR3 nucleotide sequence: TGCGCCAGCAGTGCCCCGGGACTAGCGGGGGGGCCAGACACCGGGGAGCTGTTTTTT.

The chain is built from TRBV5-1 and TRBJ2-2; a possible D gene is TRBD1 (6 bases). Trimming cost V 3 bases and J 7 bases, with 13 bases left between them. The CDR3 totals 14 residues. Germline V lookup: CDR1 SGHRS, CDR2 YFSETQ. DNA for the CDR3: TGCGCCAGCAGCTGGCACAGGGACCTCGGGGAGCTGTTTTTT. Translation: CASSWHRDLGELFF.

Note on this clone: The sample carries other DNA sequences with the same CDR3. The chain combines TRBV5-4 with TRBJ2-3; 13 bases are a match to TRBD2. Germline CDR1 SGHNT, CDR2 YYREEE (reference sequence). V trimming: 1 base; J trimming: 2 bases; junction bases outside the gene matches: 4. The CDR3 loop spans 17 amino acids. The CDR3 here is CASSLRLAGGPTDTQYF. Written as DNA, the CDR3 is TGTGCCAGCAGCTTGCGACTAGCGGGGGGCCCCACAGATACGCAGTATTTT.

This chain links TRBV7-3 with TRBJ1-1; no firm D call. Germline V CDR1 and CDR2: SGHTA, FQGTGA. The germline V and J ends were trimmed by 5 bases and 1 base, with 8 bases remaining between them. This CDR3 has 13 residues. CDR3 in amino acids: CASSRGANTEAFF. CDR3 in DNA: TGTGCCAGCAGCCGAGGAGCGAACACTGAAGCTTTCTTT.

V gene TRBV7-2 combines with J gene TRBJ1-4; D uncertain. Per germline, CDR1 SGHTA and CDR2 FQGNSA. Trimming stripped 2 bases from V and 2 bases from J, with 3 bases between. The CDR3 runs 13 residues. CDR3 loop: CASSLNTNEKLFF. In nucleotides, the CDR3 is TGTGCCAGCAGCTTAAACACTAATGAAAAACTGTTTTTT.

This clone was observed a handful of times. This chain uses TRBV23-1 with TRBJ2-5; D is perhaps TRBD1 (6 bases). TRBV23-1 has ORF status, its function being uncertain. The length of the CDR3 is 18 residues. The V and J ends lost 0 bases and 2 bases respectively, with 19 bases between them. The CDR3 bases are TGCGCCAGCAGTCAATCGCGGGCAGGGGAATCTAAACAAGAGACCCAGTACTTC. Amino acid sequence: CASSQSRAGESKQETQYF.

This chain links TRBV5-4 with TRBJ2-1, with D possibly being TRBD1 (7 bases). Per germline, CDR1 SGHNT and CDR2 YYREEE (reference sequence). The V and J ends lost 2 bases and 5 bases respectively, with 11 bases between them. The CDR3 contains 14 residues. Here the CDR3 reads CASSFRGAHNEQFF. CDR3 nucleotide sequence: TGTGCCAGCAGCTTCAGGGGGGCCCACAATGAGCAGTTCTTC. Drawing the rest from reference TRBV5-4 and TRBJ2-1, the complete variable domain is ETGVTQSPTHLIKTRGQQVTLRCSSQSGHNTVSWYQQALGQGPQFIFQYYREEENGRGNFPPRFSGLQFPNYSSELNVNALELDDSALYLCASSFRGAHNEQFFGPGTRLTVL.

The chain is built from TRBV28 and TRBJ1-4; unclear D gene. The CDR3 sequence is 15 residues long. Germline V gene sequence: CDR1 MDHEN, CDR2 SYDVKM. Trimming took off 2 bases at V and 7 bases at J, with 14 bases between the two ends. CDR3 DNA sequence: TGTGCCAGCAGTTTAATTGCTGGGTTTGGTGAAAAACTGTTTTTT. It encodes CASSLIAGFGEKLFF.

The chain has TRBV4-1 and TRBJ1-2, with 8 bases identical to TRBD1. The germline CDR1 and CDR2 sequences are MGHRA and YSYEKL. This CDR3 has 16 amino acids. V trimming: 3 bases; J trimming: 4 bases; junction bases outside the gene matches: 10. The CDR3 region is CASSQAGAGGFYGYTF. In DNA form, the CDR3 reads TGCGCCAGCAGCCAGGCTGGGGCAGGGGGCTTCTATGGCTACACCTTC.

This clone was seen only once. The chain carries TRBV7-9 and TRBJ2-1; a weak D match, TRBD2 (5 bases). Trimming took off 5 bases at V and 10 bases at J, with 21 bases between the two ends. This CDR3 is 15 amino acids long. Germline CDR1 reads SEHNR; CDR2 reads FQNEAQ (reference sequence). CDR3 in DNA: TGTGCCAGCAGCCCATCCGTATACGATCCGGGAGAGCAGTTCTTC. As protein: CASSPSVYDPGEQFF.

This sequence joins TRBV6-6 and TRBJ1-5; no reliable D call. V gave up 5 bases and J gave up 2 bases, with 10 bases separating them. Germline values: CDR1 MNHNY, CDR2 SVGAGI (reference sequence). The CDR3 is 14 residues long. The CDR3 DNA is TGTGCCAGCAGTGTAGGCGGGGGCAATCAGCCCCAGCATTTT. Translating it yields CASSVGGGNQPQHF.

This chain connects TRBV6-1 to TRBJ2-7, with D maybe TRBD2 (6 bases). The CDR3 totals 12 residues. Germline V lookup: CDR1 MNHNS, CDR2 SASEGT. V was cut by 7 bases and J by 7 bases, with 14 bases left in between. The CDR3 DNA reads as TGTGCCAGCATCGCGGGGCCCGTGGAGCAGTACTTC. This sequence encodes CASIAGPVEQYF.

The rearrangement uses TRBV5-1 and TRBJ1-4, with TRBD1 identical over 7 bases. The germline CDR1 and CDR2 sequences are SGHRS and YFSETQ. Germline trimming cut 3 bases from V and 0 bases from J; bases unmatched to any gene: 5. CDR3 length: 16 amino acids. This CDR3 reads CASSYTGTATNEKLFF. The CDR3 DNA follows: TGCGCCAGCAGCTATACTGGGACAGCAACTAATGAAAAACTGTTTTTT.

The V and J genes are TRBV19 and TRBJ1-5; 9 nucleotides match TRBD1. The germline V gene has CDR1 LNHDA and CDR2 SQIVND (reference sequence). Trimming at V came to 1 base and at J to 5 bases, leaving 12 bases not matched to a gene. The CDR3 has 18 amino acids. The CDR3 is CASSIASLGQGRHQPQHF. The CDR3 DNA is TGTGCCAGTAGTATAGCCTCCCTGGGACAGGGAAGGCATCAGCCCCAGCATTTT.

The chain uses TRBV6-5 and TRBJ1-1; 7 bases line up with TRBD1. Germline-derived CDR1 and CDR2 are MNHEY and SVGAGI. The V gene end was trimmed by 5 bases and the J gene end by 7 bases; junction bases not matched to a gene: 7. CDR3 size: 13 residues. CDR3 loop: CASSPGTVREAFF. The CDR3 DNA is TGTGCCAGCAGTCCCGGGACAGTGCGTGAAGCTTTCTTT.

The gene calls are TRBV28 and TRBJ1-2; TRBD1 aligns across 8 bases. Germline values: CDR1 MDHEN, CDR2 SYDVKM. The V segment lost 6 bases and the J segment 2 bases; nucleotides outside the gene matches: 11. The CDR3 is 16 residues long. CDR3 DNA sequence: TGTGCCAGCAGGAACACCCCATGGACAGGGAACTATGGCTACACCTTC. Amino acids: CASRNTPWTGNYGYTF.

The V call is TRBV7-6, the J call TRBJ1-3; D unresolved. Looked up from germline, CDR1 is SGHVS and CDR2 is FNYEAQ. The ends were cut back, 4 bases at V and 0 bases at J, with 7 bases in the middle. The CDR3 runs to 14 residues. The CDR3 is CASSSALSGNTIYF. The CDR3, as DNA: TGTGCCAGCAGCTCCGCCCTCTCTGGAAACACCATATATTTT.

This clone came up once. The chain links TRBV10-3 to TRBJ2-5, with D tentatively TRBD1 (6 bases). The CDR3 totals 13 residues. Trimming took 7 bases from V and 3 from J, leaving 12 bases between them. Germline assignment: CDR1 ENHRY and CDR2 SYGVKD. In DNA form, the CDR3 reads TGTGCCATCACGCGAACAGGGAAAGAGACCCAGTACTTC. This encodes CAITRTGKETQYF.

V and J are TRBV5-6 and TRBJ1-6; D perhaps matches TRBD1 (6 bases). Germline CDR1 is SGHDT and CDR2 is YYEEEE. The V end was cut by 4 bases, the J end by 7 bases, with 18 bases between. This CDR3 has 16 residues. Here the CDR3 DNA reads TGTGCCAGCAGCATCCAGGTAGGGGGTACGAATTCACCCCTCCACTTT. Residues: CASSIQVGGTNSPLHF.

The genes are TRBV2 and TRBJ1-1; D gene ambiguous. V gave up 1 base and J gave up 1 base, with 4 bases separating them. Germline lookup yields CDR1 SNHLY and CDR2 FYNNEI. This CDR3 contains 13 residues. The CDR3 DNA sequence: TGTGCCAGCAGTGAAGAATCGAACACTGAAGCTTTCTTT. It translates to CASSEESNTEAFF.

The sample holds a few counts of this clone. The gene calls are TRBV30 and TRBJ1-3; unclear D gene. CDR1 is GTSNPN, CDR2 SVGIG, per germline (reference sequence). The length of the CDR3 is 13 residues. The germline V and J ends were trimmed by 4 bases and 2 bases, with 9 bases remaining between them. The chain's CDR3 is CAWNGRAGNTIYF. DNA of the CDR3: TGTGCCTGGAATGGGAGGGCTGGAAACACCATATATTTT.